The rows below give T cell receptor beta chains drawn from one sample of a study of T cell changes during pregnancy in multiple sclerosis. The table came from immunoSEQ multiplex PCR; TCRdb's copy has only in-frame clones and leaves some out. Of 60,000 to 75,000 clones listed, around 90% are singletons. The sample was peripheral blood, taken in the second trimester of pregnancy. The receptor set was obtained from a female donor with multiple sclerosis, enrolled in a pregnancy study. Both conserved end residues are part of each CDR3. A D gene is named only where the DNA matches it firmly. A clone size is listed for some rows: how often the clone was seen (once, few, many), or a class if it is expanded.

j_call,d_call,v_call,clone_size,cdr3_nt,cdr3_aa
TRBJ1-1,-,TRBV30,once,TGTGCCTGGAGTGTGAGAGGGAGTGACACTGAAGCTTTCTTT,CAWSVRGSDTEAFF
TRBJ2-7,TRBD2,TRBV7-8,-,TGTGCCAGCAGTACCGGGCCTAGCGGGGACTACGAGCAGTACTTC,CASSTGPSGDYEQYF
TRBJ2-7,TRBD2,TRBV15,-,TGTGCCACCAGTATAGCGGGGCAAAACTACGAGCAGTACTTC,CATSIAGQNYEQYF
TRBJ2-3,TRBD2,TRBV6-1,-,TGTGCCACCGTAGCGGGAGGGCAAGGTGGAGATACGCAGTATTTT,CATVAGGQGGDTQYF
TRBJ2-5,-,TRBV7-9,-,TGTGCCAGCAGCCCACCCAGGAGGTTCGGGGAGACCCAGTACTTC,CASSPPRRFGETQYF
TRBJ2-1,-,TRBV6-4,-,TGTGCCAGCAGTGAGCAGGGGGGCTATGAGCAGTTCTTC,CASSEQGGYEQFF
TRBJ2-7,TRBD1,TRBV2,-,TGTGCCAGCAGTGTCGGGACAGCAGCCTACGAGCAGTACTTC,CASSVGTAAYEQYF
TRBJ2-1,TRBD2,TRBV10-3,-,TGTGCCATCAGGAATGGTGGTAGCGGGAGCTTAGGGTACAATGAGCAGTTCTTC,CAIRNGGSGSLGYNEQFF
TRBJ1-1,TRBD1,TRBV5-6,-,TGTGCCAGCAGCTTGTCAGGGGGCGCGTTGGCTTTCTTT,CASSLSGGALAFF
TRBJ2-7,-,TRBV25-1,-,TGTGCCAGCGAAGGGGGACATTCCTACGAGCAGTACTTC,CASEGGHSYEQYF
TRBJ1-1,TRBD1,TRBV6-5,-,TGTGCCAGCAGTTACGTATCAGGGGGGCCAGCTTTCTTT,CASSYVSGGPAFF
TRBJ2-1,-,TRBV27,-,TGTGCCAGCAGTTTATACCTAACCGATGAGCAGTTCTTC,CASSLYLTDEQFF
TRBJ2-7,TRBD1,TRBV5-4,-,TGTGCCAGCAGCCGGGGACAGGGAGGGCAGTACTTC,CASSRGQGGQYF
TRBJ1-1,-,TRBV28,-,TGTGCCAGCACCAAAACAGGGAACACTGAAGCTTTCTTT,CASTKTGNTEAFF
TRBJ2-7,-,TRBV10-3,once,TGTGCCATCCAAGAGGGCACCTCCTACGAGCAGTACTTC,CAIQEGTSYEQYF
TRBJ1-6,-,TRBV15,few,TGTGCCACCAGCAGAGATCAGGAGGGTTCACCCCTCCACTTT,CATSRDQEGSPLHF
TRBJ1-3,TRBD1,TRBV7-9,-,TGTGCCAGCAGCTTCCAGGGGGCAGGCCCTGGAAACACCATATATTTT,CASSFQGAGPGNTIYF
TRBJ1-2,TRBD1,TRBV5-4,-,TGTGCCAGCAGCCCCGAGACAGGGCGGACCGCTAACTATGGCTACACCTTC,CASSPETGRTANYGYTF
TRBJ2-7,TRBD2,TRBV9,few,TGTGCCAGCAGCCCAAGCGGGGGGCGCTACGAGCAGTACTTC,CASSPSGGRYEQYF
TRBJ2-5,TRBD2,TRBV5-4,-,TGTGCCAGCAGAACGAACTTAGCGGGAGGGGGAGAGACCCAGTACTTC,CASRTNLAGGGETQYF
TRBJ2-2,-,TRBV27,-,TGTGCCAGCAGAGAGGGCTTACGGAACACCGGGGAGCTGTTTTTT,CASREGLRNTGELFF
TRBJ2-7,-,TRBV7-2,-,TGTGCCAGCAGCTTAGCGAGTAACTACGAGCAGTACTTC,CASSLASNYEQYF
TRBJ1-2,TRBD1,TRBV7-9,-,TGTGCCAGCAGCAAAAGGGACAGCAACCCCTATGGCTACACCTTC,CASSKRDSNPYGYTF
TRBJ1-2,-,TRBV6-5,few,TGTGCCAGCAGTTATCATGACAGGCAGGGCTACACCTTC,CASSYHDRQGYTF